Sequencing of this T cell receptor (beta chain) was carried out in a study of CD8 T cells in ankylosing spondylitis. Whole-study findings and limits: Several of the motif variants were reported before in synovial fluid and blood from reactive arthritis. One TCR beta motif, made up of about 8 highly homologous variants, appeared characteristic of ankylosing spondylitis blood. Reported data indicate significant enrichment of disease-linked clones within matched ankylosing spondylitis synovial fluid.

The authors made TCR beta libraries by quantitative 5'-RACE with molecular barcodes. TCRdb re-called the 5' RACE reads with MiXCR, one entry per CDR3 protein. The sample consists of some 63,000 distinct CDR3 sequences, 6.2% of them appearing once. This clonotype is termed large. Its antigen is undetermined. The material sequenced was synovial fluid, either unsorted or a sorted T cell fraction (not recorded which). This sequence originates from a male donor with ankylosing spondylitis.

In DNA, the CDR3 is TGTGCCAGCAGTGTAGGTCCCCACGAGCAGTACTTC. Amino acid sequence: CASSVGPHEQYF. The rearrangement uses TRBV12-3 or TRBV12-4 and TRBJ2-7; D is ambiguous. The CDR3 runs to 12 residues. V was clipped by 5 bases and J by 5 bases, with 10 bases between them.